This TCR delta chain derives from a study of gamma-delta T cells after stem cell transplantation. V was clipped by 0 bases and J by 0 bases; unmatched bases: 11. The CDR3 runs 21 residues. From germline, CDR1 is GEAIGNYY and CDR2 EKD. TCRdb repeated clone calling on the RT-PCR reads with CATT. Of 1,500 to 2,000 delta-chain clones listed, roughly 30% are singletons. The chain uses TRDV2 and TRDJ3, with 9 bases matching TRDD3. The TCR originated in a human donor. It is not recorded whose cells these are; they may come from a transplant donor. The sequenced sample consisted of gamma-delta T cells. CDR3 DNA: TGTGCCTGTGACACCGCGGGGGGATACAACGAGGTCTCCTGGGACACCCGACAGATGTTTTTC. It specifies CACDTAGGYNEVSWDTRQMFF.